This T cell receptor beta chain is drawn from a study of shared T cell receptors in the human thymus. Profiling relied on immunoSEQ multiplex PCR, and the TCRdb table lists in-frame clones only, not all of them. The table lists hundreds of thousands of clones, around 87% of them singletons. Another study also made use of these data, one on human thymus T cells. As reported in that work: Corrective cardiac surgery supplied the resected thymus tissue.

The receptor comes from a boy younger than two with a congenital heart defect. Specimen: thymocytes.

DNA for the CDR3: TGTGCCAGCAGCCGAACTAGCGGGGACACAGATACGCAGTATTTT. Protein product: CASSRTSGDTDTQYF. V is TRBV5-4 and J is TRBJ2-3; 10 bases agree with TRBD2. The CDR3 extends over 15 amino acids. Germline assignment: CDR1 SGHNT and CDR2 YYREEE (reference sequence). J gave up 2 bases and V 4 bases, and 4 bases lay outside the gene matches. Supplemented by reference TRBV5-4 and TRBJ2-3, the full variable domain reads ETGVTQSPTHLIKTRGQQVTLRCSSQSGHNTVSWYQQALGQGPQFIFQYYREEENGRGNFPPRFSGLQFPNYSSELNVNALELDDSALYLCASSRTSGDTDTQYFGPGTRLTVL.